Shown below are 14 T cell receptor beta chains from a single sample sequenced in a study of blood T cell repertoires in COVID-19 (dated by TCRdb to about 2020). Library preparation employed the immunoSEQ multiplex PCR assay. Held by TCRdb, this immuneACCESS table contains in-frame sequences only and omits some clones. Under half of the omission traces to an unresolved V gene where checked; the cause of the rest is unknown. For this sample the table gives fewer than 350,000 clones, of which around 90% were detected only once. The top ten clonotypes cover roughly 6.3% of the sample. Sequencing was performed on PBMCs or T cells enriched from blood (not recorded which). The receptors stem from a woman aged 40 to 50 who had recovered from COVID-19.

This sequence joins TRBV7-2 and TRBJ2-3; 7 nucleotides agree with TRBD2. The length of the CDR3 is 16 residues. CDR1 is SGHTA, CDR2 FQGNSA, per germline. V gave up 1 base and J gave up 3 bases; unmatched junction bases: 7. The CDR3 region is CASSLGLGEGTDTQYF. The CDR3 coding sequence is TGTGCCAGCAGCTTAGGGTTGGGGGAGGGAACAGATACGCAGTATTTT.

The chain carries TRBV4-1 and TRBJ1-2, with a weak D call TRBD1 (5 bases). CDR1 MGHRA and CDR2 YSYEKL come from the germline V gene. This CDR3 has 17 amino acids. The V end was cut by 1 base, the J end by 5 bases, with 20 bases between. Written as DNA, the CDR3 is TGCGCCAGCAGCCAAGCCTCAATTATGACCGGGGGGTATGGCTACACCTTC. Translated, it gives CASSQASIMTGGYGYTF.

This chain uses TRBV5-1 with TRBJ2-5, with TRBD2 matching 14 bases. The V segment lost 2 bases and the J segment 1 base; nucleotides outside the gene matches: 7. The germline V gene encodes CDR1 SGHRS and CDR2 YFSETQ. The CDR3 sequence is 18 residues long. In DNA form, the CDR3 reads TGCGCCAGCAGCTTTACCGGGACTAGCGGGAGTCCCCAAGAGACCCAGTACTTC. It encodes CASSFTGTSGSPQETQYF. Looking up the rest from reference TRBV5-1 and TRBJ2-5 gives the full variable domain: KAGVTQTPRYLIKTRGQQVTLSCSPISGHRSVSWYQQTPGQGLQFLFEYFSETQRNKGNFPGRFSGRQFSNSRSEMNVSTLELGDSALYLCASSFTGTSGSPQETQYFGPGTRLLVL.

The chain has TRBV7-2 and TRBJ1-2; 8 bases line up with TRBD1. J lost 6 bases, V lost 4 bases, and 4 bases had no gene match. CDR3 length: 13 amino acids. The germline CDR1 and CDR2 sequences are SGHTA and FQGNSA. CDR3 loop: CASSSTGENGYTF. The CDR3 DNA reads as TGTGCCAGCAGCTCGACAGGGGAGAATGGCTACACCTTC.

The chain is built from TRBV28 and TRBJ1-1; D gene unclear. The CDR3 consists of 13 residues. CDR1 is MDHEN and CDR2 is SYDVKM in the germline V gene. Trimming left V 6 bases short and J 6 bases short, with 14 bases between. The CDR3 DNA sequence: TGTGCCAGCAGCCTATCGGGATTATCTGAAGCTTTCTTT. As protein: CASSLSGLSEAFF. The full variable domain, in which reference TRBV28 and TRBJ1-1 provide the parts outside the CDR3, is DVKVTQSSRYLVKRTGEKVFLECVQDMDHENMFWYRQDPGLGLRLIYFSYDVKMKEKGDIPEGYSVSREKKERFSLILESASTNQTSMYLCASSLSGLSEAFFGQGTRLTVV.

The V call is TRBV27, the J call TRBJ2-7; no firm D call. The CDR3 spans 13 residues. V lost 2 bases and J lost 3, with 8 bases in between. Germline V CDR1 and CDR2: MNHEY, SMNVEV (reference sequence). The CDR3 here is CASSLKPSYEQYF. In nucleotides, the CDR3 is TGTGCCAGCAGTTTAAAGCCGAGCTACGAGCAGTACTTC.

This sequence joins TRBV7-2 and TRBJ2-7; 10 bases agree with TRBD1. Trimming removed 4 bases from V and 6 bases from J; junction bases left unmatched: 3. CDR3 length: 13 residues. CDR1 and CDR2 (germline): SGHTA, FQGNSA. CDR3 in DNA: TGTGCCAGCAGCTGGGACAGGGGTGGCGAGCAGTACTTC. Amino acid sequence: CASSWDRGGEQYF.

This chain uses TRBV15 with TRBJ2-1; D is possibly TRBD2 (5 bases). This CDR3 has 16 residues. V dropped 0 bases and J dropped 1 base, with 10 bases sitting between them. In germline, CDR1 is LNHNV, CDR2 YYDKDF (reference sequence). CDR3 residues: CATSRDRGRSYNEQFF. DNA for the CDR3: TGTGCCACCAGCAGAGATCGAGGGAGATCCTACAATGAGCAGTTCTTC.

The genes are TRBV28 and TRBJ1-1, with D perhaps TRBD1 (5 bases). The CDR3 runs 17 residues. V was cut by 5 bases and J by 5 bases, with 24 bases left in between. Germline-derived CDR1 and CDR2 are MDHEN and SYDVKM. CDR3 sequence reads: CASSPPEGSGGTTEAFF. The CDR3 DNA is TGTGCCAGCAGTCCCCCCGAGGGGTCGGGGGGGACTACTGAAGCTTTCTTT.

The chain uses TRBV6-5 and TRBJ1-2; tentative D call: TRBD1 (5 bases). The CDR3 sequence is 15 residues long. The V gene lost 8 bases and the J gene lost 0 bases, with 16 bases spanning the gap. The germline V gene encodes CDR1 MNHEY and CDR2 SVGAGI. Here the CDR3 DNA reads TGTGCCAGCGTTCGAGTGGGGGGTTCTAACTATGGCTACACCTTC. This encodes CASVRVGGSNYGYTF.

This clone appeared a few times. The chain combines TRBV30 with TRBJ2-3, with a weak D call TRBD1 (5 bases). The V gene's germline CDR1 is GTSNPN and CDR2 SVGIG (reference sequence). The CDR3 has 13 residues. V lost 8 bases and J 4 bases, leaving 16 bases between the germline ends. The CDR3: CAGARITADTQYF. The CDR3 nucleotides read TGTGCCGGGGCTAGGATTACGGCAGATACGCAGTATTTT.

The J gene is TRBJ2-1, the V gene TRBV4-3, with 7 nucleotides matching TRBD1. The CDR3 is made up of 21 amino acids. In germline, CDR1 is LGHNA, CDR2 YSLEER. V was clipped by 4 bases and J by 0 bases; unmatched bases: 21. This chain's CDR3 is CASSPINGQALGGGSYNEQFF. In DNA, the CDR3 is TGCGCCAGCAGCCCCATCAACGGACAGGCTCTCGGTGGGGGCTCCTACAATGAGCAGTTCTTC.

This sequence joins TRBV19 and TRBJ1-5, with 8 bases fitting TRBD1. The CDR3 consists of 13 residues. V gave up 8 bases and J gave up 11 bases; unmatched junction bases: 11. Germline CDR1 is LNHDA and CDR2 is SQIVND (reference sequence). The CDR3 loop reads CASRGQAHQTQHF. The CDR3 nucleotides read TGTGCCAGTCGGGGACAGGCCCACCAAACCCAGCATTTT.

This chain joins TRBV11-2 and TRBJ1-3, with D unclear. The germline V and J ends were trimmed by 5 bases and 0 bases, with 14 bases remaining between them. Germline assignment: CDR1 SGHAT and CDR2 FQNNGV. This CDR3 is built from 16 residues. CDR3 loop: CASSPSSTLSGNTIYF. The DNA of the CDR3 is TGTGCCAGCAGCCCGTCATCTACCCTCTCTGGAAACACCATATATTTT.